The next 15 T cell receptor beta chains were all read from a single sample in a study of blood T cells in healthy people across ages. A second PCR, run for roughly 7 to 12 cycles, used a sample-barcoded 5' primer plus a J-beta primer mix. From the 5' RACE reads, TCRdb called clonotypes with MiXCR, one entry per CDR3 protein. Of approximately 1.5 million distinct CDR3 sequences in the sample, about 32% were seen once. Sequences were obtained from blood. The receptors here all came from a woman aged 25 to 39 in good health.

The rearrangement joins TRBV10-3 to TRBJ1-1; 9 bases agree with TRBD1. The CDR3 runs to 15 residues. Germline trimming cut 6 bases from V and 6 bases from J; bases unmatched to any gene: 11. The V gene's germline CDR1 is ENHRY and CDR2 SYGVKD. The CDR3: CAIRDPTGGRAEAFF. For the CDR3, the DNA is TGTGCCATCAGGGATCCCACAGGGGGCAGGGCTGAAGCTTTCTTT.

A remark on this clonotype: The CDR3 does not close with the conserved phenylalanine or tryptophan, likely indicating a read error. The chain recombines TRBV13 with TRBJ2-1; 8 bases line up with TRBD2. The CDR3 is 17 residues long. CDR1 and CDR2 from the germline V gene are PRHDT and FYEKMQ (reference sequence). V lost 5 bases, J lost 0 bases, and 9 bases stayed unmatched. CDR3 sequence: CASSTREGESSYNEQFL. In DNA form, the CDR3 reads TGTGCCAGCAGCACCCGGGAGGGGGAGAGCTCCTACAATGAGCAGTTCCTC.

A word on this clonotype: This could be a read error, since a much larger clone is one nucleotide away. This CDR3 is CSAAPGMGYGYTF. In DNA, the CDR3 is TGCAGCGCTGCCCCAGGGATGGGCTATGGCTACACCTTC. The rearrangement joins TRBV29-1 to TRBJ1-2, with D possibly being TRBD1 (5 bases). The CDR3 sequence is 13 residues long. The V gene lost 7 bases and the J gene lost 4 bases, with 16 bases spanning the gap. Germline CDR1 is SQVTM and CDR2 is ANQGSEA.

This clonotype has just a few counts. The V call is TRBV6-5, the J call TRBJ2-7, with 8 bases matching TRBD1. This CDR3 has 15 residues. V trimming: 2 bases; J trimming: 9 bases; junction bases outside the gene matches: 12. Germline CDR1 MNHEY, CDR2 SVGAGI. CDR3 DNA sequence: TGTGCCAGCAGTTACCCGGGACAGGTTGGCCAGGGGCAGTACTTC. This translates into CASSYPGQVGQGQYF.

As DNA, the CDR3 is TGTGCCAGCAGCCCGATGGGACTAGAATACAATGAGCAGTTCTTC. Protein: CASSPMGLEYNEQFF. The rearrangement links TRBV7-3 to TRBJ2-1; 8 bases are a match to TRBD2. In germline, CDR1 is SGHTA, CDR2 FQGTGA. V was clipped by 5 bases and J by 4 bases; unmatched bases: 7. The CDR3 contains 15 residues.

The chain is built from TRBV3-1 and TRBJ1-2; D is perhaps TRBD1 (6 bases). Germline-derived CDR1 and CDR2 are LGHDT and YNNKEL (reference sequence). This CDR3 has 15 residues. The V end lost 1 base, the J end lost 5 bases, and 14 bases lay between the germline ends. The CDR3 coding sequence is TGTGCCAGCAGCCAAGCTTCCAGGGGCCCATATGGCTACACCTTC. It specifies CASSQASRGPYGYTF.

This clonotype was seen only a few times. The rearrangement joins TRBV12-3 or TRBV12-4 to TRBJ2-7; TRBD1 or TRBD2 may be the D gene (5 bases each). Trimming cost V 5 bases and J 0 bases, with 14 bases left between them. The CDR3 contains 15 residues. The chain's CDR3 is CASSAGTDPSYEQYF. The CDR3 bases are TGTGCCAGCAGTGCTGGGACCGATCCCTCCTACGAGCAGTACTTC.

CDR3 nucleotide sequence: TGTGCCAGCAGCCCGGGACTAGCGTTTTCAGATACGCAGTATTTT. This codes for CASSPGLAFSDTQYF. This chain connects TRBV3-1 to TRBJ2-3, with 10 positions matching TRBD2. Germline V gives CDR1 LGHDT, CDR2 YNNKEL (reference sequence). The CDR3 totals 15 residues. V shed 4 bases and J 4 bases; nucleotides not matched to a gene: 5.

As regards this clonotype: Lacking the conserved final phenylalanine or tryptophan, this CDR3 likely reflects a read error. This rearrangement joins TRBV10-3 to TRBJ1-3, with D unclear. The CDR3 is 13 amino acids. CDR1 ENHRY and CDR2 SYGVKD come from the germline V gene. With 8 bases removed from V and 1 base from J, the gap between germline ends came to 9 bases. CDR3 sequence (DNA): TGTGCCATCCTGACTGAATCTGGAAACACCATATATTGT. Its translation is CAILTESGNTIYC.

This clonotype was detected a few times. CDR3: CAISGLVNIEQFF. CDR3 nucleotide sequence: TGTGCCATCAGCGGACTAGTTAATATTGAGCAGTTCTTC. V usage is TRBV10-3 and J usage is TRBJ2-1, with 7 bases identical to TRBD2. J gave up 9 bases and V 6 bases, and 8 bases lay outside the gene matches. Germline V CDR1 and CDR2: ENHRY, SYGVKD. This CDR3 has 13 residues.

CDR3 residues: CASRRSGGSQETQYF. The CDR3, as DNA: TGTGCCAGCAGGCGTAGCGGGGGGTCCCAAGAGACCCAGTACTTC. This rearrangement joins TRBV27 to TRBJ2-5; 10 nucleotides agree with TRBD2. The CDR3 contains 15 residues. V trimming: 6 bases; J trimming: 1 base; junction bases outside the gene matches: 5. Per the germline V gene, CDR1 is MNHEY and CDR2 is SMNVEV (reference sequence).

V gene TRBV7-8 combines with J gene TRBJ1-4; D is undetermined. Germline CDR1 and CDR2: SGHVS and FQNEAQ. The CDR3 has 14 amino acids. The V end was cut by 2 bases, the J end by 8 bases, with 12 bases between. This CDR3 reads CASSLMARSEKLFF. The CDR3 DNA reads TGTGCCAGCAGCTTAATGGCCAGAAGCGAAAAACTGTTTTTT.

V gene TRBV6-5 combines with J gene TRBJ2-1; tentatively, D is TRBD2 (7 bases). CDR1 is MNHEY and CDR2 is SVGAGI in the germline V gene. V lost 3 bases and J 3 bases, leaving 12 bases between the germline ends. CDR3 length: 15 amino acids. CDR3 loop: CASSYAGAHYNEQFF. CDR3 bases: TGTGCCAGCAGTTATGCGGGGGCCCACTACAATGAGCAGTTCTTC.

This CDR3 reads CASSRGDRGRNTEAFF. The CDR3 coding sequence is TGCGCCAGCAGCCGGGGAGACAGGGGGCGGAACACTGAAGCTTTCTTT. The rearrangement uses TRBV4-1 and TRBJ1-1, with TRBD1 matching over 10 bases. Looked up from germline, CDR1 is MGHRA and CDR2 is YSYEKL. Trimming took 4 bases from V and 1 from J; bases not matched to a gene: 6. The CDR3 is 16 residues long.

As concerns this clonotype: A clone one base away is much larger, so this may be a read error. The V and J genes are TRBV5-1 and TRBJ2-5; 9 positions agree with TRBD1. The tail of the sequence fits TRBJ2-7 better, so the J call may be wrong. Looked up from germline, CDR1 is SGHRS and CDR2 is YFSETQ. This CDR3 is built from 13 residues. The CDR3 DNA reads as TGCGCCAGCAGCCACGGGACAGGGAGCGAGCAGTACTTC. Its protein is CASSHGTGSEQYF.